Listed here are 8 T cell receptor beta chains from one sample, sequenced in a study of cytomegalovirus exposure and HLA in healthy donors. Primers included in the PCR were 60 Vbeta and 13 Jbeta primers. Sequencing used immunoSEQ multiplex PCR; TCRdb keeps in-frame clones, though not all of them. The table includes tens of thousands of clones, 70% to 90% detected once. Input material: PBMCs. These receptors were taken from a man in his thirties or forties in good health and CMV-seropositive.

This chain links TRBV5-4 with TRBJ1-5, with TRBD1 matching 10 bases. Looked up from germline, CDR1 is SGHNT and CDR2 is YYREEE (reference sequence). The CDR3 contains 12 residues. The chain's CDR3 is CAGQGSNQPQHF. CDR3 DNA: TGTGCGGGACAGGGGTCAAATCAGCCCCAGCATTTT.

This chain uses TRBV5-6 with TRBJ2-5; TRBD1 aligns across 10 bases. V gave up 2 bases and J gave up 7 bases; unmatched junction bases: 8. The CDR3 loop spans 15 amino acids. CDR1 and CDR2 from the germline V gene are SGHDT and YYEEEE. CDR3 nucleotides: TGTGCCAGCAGCTTCTTGGGACAGGGGTTAGGGACCCAGTACTTC. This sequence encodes CASSFLGQGLGTQYF. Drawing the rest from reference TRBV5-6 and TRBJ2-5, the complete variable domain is DAGVTQSPTHLIKTRGQQVTLRCSPKSGHDTVSWYQQALGQGPQFIFQYYEEEERQRGNFPDRFSGHQFPNYSSELNVNALLLGDSALYLCASSFLGQGLGTQYFGPGTRLLVL.

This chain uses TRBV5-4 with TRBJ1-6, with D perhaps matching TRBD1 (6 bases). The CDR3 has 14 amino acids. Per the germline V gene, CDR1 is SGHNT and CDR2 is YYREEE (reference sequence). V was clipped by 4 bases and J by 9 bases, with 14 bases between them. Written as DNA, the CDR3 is TGTGCCAGCAGCGAGGCAGGGGCTGTTTCACCCCTCCACTTT. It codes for CASSEAGAVSPLHF.

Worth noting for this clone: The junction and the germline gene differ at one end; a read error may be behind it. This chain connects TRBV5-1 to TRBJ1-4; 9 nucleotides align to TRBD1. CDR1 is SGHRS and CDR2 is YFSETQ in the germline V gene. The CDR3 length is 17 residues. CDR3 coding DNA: TGCGCCAGCAGACTCTCCCGGGACAGGGTAGTCACAGGAAAAACTGTTTTT. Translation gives CASRLSRDRVVTGKTVF.

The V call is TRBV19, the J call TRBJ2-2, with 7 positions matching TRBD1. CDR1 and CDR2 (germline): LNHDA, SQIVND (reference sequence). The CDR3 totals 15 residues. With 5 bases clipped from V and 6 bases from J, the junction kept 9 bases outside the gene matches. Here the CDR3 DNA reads TGTGCCAGTAGTCCGGGACAGAGACCACCCGGGGAGCTGTTTTTT. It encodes CASSPGQRPPGELFF.

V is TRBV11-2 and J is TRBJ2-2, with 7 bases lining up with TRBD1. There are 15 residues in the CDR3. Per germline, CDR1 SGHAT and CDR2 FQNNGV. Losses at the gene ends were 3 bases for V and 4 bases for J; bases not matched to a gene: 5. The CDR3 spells CASSFSRGITGELFF. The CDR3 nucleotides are TGTGCCAGCAGCTTCTCCAGGGGGATCACCGGGGAGCTGTTTTTT.

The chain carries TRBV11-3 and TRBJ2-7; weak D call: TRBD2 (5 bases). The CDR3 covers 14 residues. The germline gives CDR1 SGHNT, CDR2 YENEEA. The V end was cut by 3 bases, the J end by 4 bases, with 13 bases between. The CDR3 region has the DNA TGTGCCAGCAGCTTCGAAGCGGCAGATTACGAGCAGTACTTC. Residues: CASSFEAADYEQYF.

The CDR3 loop reads CAWSRQTTRDRAYEQYF. For the CDR3, the DNA is TGTGCCTGGAGTCGACAAACTACCCGGGACAGAGCCTACGAGCAGTACTTC. V usage is TRBV30 and J usage is TRBJ2-7, with 7 positions matching TRBD1. Germline CDR1 is GTSNPN and CDR2 is SVGIG (reference sequence). V was pared by 2 bases and J by 2 bases, with 15 bases of the junction left unmatched. There are 17 residues in the CDR3.